This TCR beta chain was profiled in a study of blood T cell repertoires in COVID-19. Background on the study: Collection of acute and convalescent COVID-19 samples took place in the United States, Italy and Spain. Nucleic acid was either cDNA or gDNA, and it came from T cells, B-cell-depleted T cells, or PBMCs.

The count of this clone is one. The CDR3 extends over 15 amino acids. The V gene's germline CDR1 is LNHDA and CDR2 SQIVND (reference sequence). The junction had 19 bases not matched to a gene; V was cut back by 8 bases and J by 10 bases. Enrolled during active infection, Seattle patients were then followed longitudinally. In the original analysis: Estimation of nucleated cell counts relied on the amplification of reference gene primers. Some clones are missing from TCRdb's copy, which holds only in-frame ones; the method was immunoSEQ multiplex PCR. The V and J calls and clone size come from that table; D and trimming were worked out from the DNA. The sample shows some 200,000 clones, about 88% of them seen only once.

Sequences were obtained from peripheral blood. The receptor comes from a man in his forties or fifties with COVID-19, enrolled during active disease. The chain joins TRBV19 to TRBJ1-1, with 7 bases lining up with TRBD1. The CDR3 region is CASLEPGQHLLGAFF. CDR3 sequence (DNA): TGTGCCAGTTTGGAGCCGGGACAGCACCTCCTGGGAGCTTTCTTT.